The sequence of this T cell receptor beta chain was determined in a study of T cells in localized non-small cell lung cancer. The V and J ends lost 7 bases and 4 bases respectively, with 9 bases between them. There are 12 residues in the CDR3. Germline V gene data show CDR1 as SGHNT and CDR2 as YYREEE (reference sequence). Libraries were prepared by immunoSEQ multiplex PCR; TCRdb keeps only in-frame clonotypes and omits some of them. This table has 30,000 to 45,000 clones, roughly 92% appearing once. This TCR derives from a female donor older than 55 with stage I lung adenocarcinoma. This material consisted of peripheral blood, taken before any cancer treatment. The V and J genes are TRBV5-4 and TRBJ1-3, with D perhaps TRBD1 (6 bases). The CDR3 DNA is TGTGCCAGCTTTGGGACAGGAAACACCATATATTTT. This sequence encodes CASFGTGNTIYF. Based on the CDR3 plus reference TRBV5-4 and TRBJ1-3, the full variable domain is ETGVTQSPTHLIKTRGQQVTLRCSSQSGHNTVSWYQQALGQGPQFIFQYYREEENGRGNFPPRFSGLQFPNYSSELNVNALELDDSALYLCASFGTGNTIYFGEGSWLTVV.